This T cell receptor (beta chain) was sequenced for a study of tumor-infiltrating lymphocytes in primary liver carcinoma. Overall study context: Surgical resection was the treatment these patients received for primary liver carcinoma. Male and female patients aged 30 to 69 years made up the cohort.

The CDR3 has 14 amino acids. The researchers obtained blood RNA from unsorted whole blood and also extracted germline DNA. Making TCR beta cDNA involved approximately 530 ng total RNA and a constant-region primer. ARM-PCR was slightly modified, and three nested multiplex PCR rounds with it gave rise to the TCR beta libraries. The first two PCR rounds used TRBV1-TRBV30 forward primers with a C-beta reverse primer, nine to eleven cycles each. MiXCR, applied by TCRdb to the multiplex PCR reads, yields one record per CDR3 protein. The table records about 310,000 distinct CDR3 sequences, more than 55% of them present only once. A word on this clonotype: The final CDR3 position lacks the conserved phenylalanine or tryptophan, pointing to a likely read error.

Specimen: peripheral blood. This receptor was identified in a woman younger than 45 with primary liver carcinoma and hepatitis B virus infection. This sequence joins TRBV12-3 or TRBV12-4 and TRBJ1-5; tentatively, D is TRBD1 (6 bases). Written as DNA, the CDR3 is TGTGCAAGCAGCCTAGGGGGTTCAGGACAGCCCCAGCATTCT. Protein sequence: CASSLGGSGQPQHS.